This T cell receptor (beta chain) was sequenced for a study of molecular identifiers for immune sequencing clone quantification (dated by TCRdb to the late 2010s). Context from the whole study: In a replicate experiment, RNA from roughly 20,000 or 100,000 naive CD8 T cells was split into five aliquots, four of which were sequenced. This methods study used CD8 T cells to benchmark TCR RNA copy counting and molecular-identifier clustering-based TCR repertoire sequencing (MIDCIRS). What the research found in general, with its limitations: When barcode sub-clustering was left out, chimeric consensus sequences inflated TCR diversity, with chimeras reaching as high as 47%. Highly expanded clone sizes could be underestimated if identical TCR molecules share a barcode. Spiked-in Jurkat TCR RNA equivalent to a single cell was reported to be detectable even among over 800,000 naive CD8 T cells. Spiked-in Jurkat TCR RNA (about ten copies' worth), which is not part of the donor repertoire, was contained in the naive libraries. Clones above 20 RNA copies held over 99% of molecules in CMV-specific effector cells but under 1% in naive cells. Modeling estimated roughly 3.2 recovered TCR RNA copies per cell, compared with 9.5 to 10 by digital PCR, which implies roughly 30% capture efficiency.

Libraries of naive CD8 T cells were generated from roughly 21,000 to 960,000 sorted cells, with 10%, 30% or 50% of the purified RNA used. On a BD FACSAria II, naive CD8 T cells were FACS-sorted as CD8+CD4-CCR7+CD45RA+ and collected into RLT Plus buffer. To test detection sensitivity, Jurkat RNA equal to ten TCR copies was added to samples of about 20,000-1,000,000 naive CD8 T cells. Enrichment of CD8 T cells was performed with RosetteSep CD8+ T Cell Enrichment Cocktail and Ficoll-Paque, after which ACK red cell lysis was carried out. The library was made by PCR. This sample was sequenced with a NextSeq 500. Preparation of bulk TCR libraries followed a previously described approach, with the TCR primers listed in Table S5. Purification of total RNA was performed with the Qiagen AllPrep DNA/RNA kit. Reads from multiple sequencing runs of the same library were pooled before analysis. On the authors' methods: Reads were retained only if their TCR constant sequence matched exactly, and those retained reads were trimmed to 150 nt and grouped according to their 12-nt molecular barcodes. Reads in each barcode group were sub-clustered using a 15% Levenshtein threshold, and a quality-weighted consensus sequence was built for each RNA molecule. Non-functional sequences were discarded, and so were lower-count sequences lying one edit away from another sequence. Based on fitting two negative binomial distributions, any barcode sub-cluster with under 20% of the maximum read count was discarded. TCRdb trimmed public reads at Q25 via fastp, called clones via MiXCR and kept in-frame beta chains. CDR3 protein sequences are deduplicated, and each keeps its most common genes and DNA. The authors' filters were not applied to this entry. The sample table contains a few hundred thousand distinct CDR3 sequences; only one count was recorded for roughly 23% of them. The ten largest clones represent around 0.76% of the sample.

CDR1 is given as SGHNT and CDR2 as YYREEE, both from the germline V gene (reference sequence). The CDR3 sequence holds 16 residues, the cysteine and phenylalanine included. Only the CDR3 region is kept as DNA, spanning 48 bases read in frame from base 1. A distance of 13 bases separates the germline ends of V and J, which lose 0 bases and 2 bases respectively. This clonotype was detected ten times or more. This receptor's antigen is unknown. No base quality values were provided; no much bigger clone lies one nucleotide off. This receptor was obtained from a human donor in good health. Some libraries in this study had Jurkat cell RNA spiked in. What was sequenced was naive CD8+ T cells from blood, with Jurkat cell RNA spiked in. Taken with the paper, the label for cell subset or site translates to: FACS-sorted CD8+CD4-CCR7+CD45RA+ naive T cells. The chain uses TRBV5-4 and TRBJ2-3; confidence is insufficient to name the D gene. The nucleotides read TGTGCCAGCAGCTTGGGTTCCAGCTATTCCACAGATACGCAGTATTTT. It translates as CASSLGSSYSTDTQYF.